A single sample is the source of the 22 T cell receptor beta chains below, sequenced in a study of T cells in Graves' hyperthyroidism and ophthalmopathy. What was amplified from RNA transcripts were TCR beta CDR3 regions. The TCR CDR3 first-round RT-PCR relied on the HTBI primer set. In TCRdb, the multiplex PCR reads were re-called with MiXCR into one record per CDR3 protein. Among 600,000 or so distinct CDR3 sequences listed, around 15% were seen once. Material: blood. Source of these receptors: a woman aged 25 to 45 with Graves' hyperthyroidism.

This rearrangement joins TRBV20-1 to TRBJ1-2; D not certain. CDR3 length equals 14 residues. The germline V gene encodes CDR1 DFQATT and CDR2 SNEGSKA (reference sequence). Deletions cut 2 bases from V and 2 bases from J, with 12 bases between. The CDR3 sequence is CSARPGSLNYGYTF. The DNA for the CDR3 is TGCAGTGCTAGACCGGGATCCTTAAACTATGGCTACACCTTC.

This clonotype was seen repeatedly, ten times or more. The CDR3 nucleotides are TGTGCCAGCAGCGCCACCTGGGCTACCACCTACGAGCAGTACTTC. Protein sequence: CASSATWATTYEQYF. The chain has TRBV9 and TRBJ2-7; D is uncertain. Germline CDR1 reads SGDLS; CDR2 reads YYNGEE. There are 15 residues in the CDR3. V was trimmed by 3 bases and J by 2 bases, leaving 15 bases between them.

This clonotype was observed a few times. The chain carries TRBV20-1 and TRBJ2-1; D is unresolved. V was cut by 2 bases and J by 4 bases, with 21 bases left in between. CDR3 length: 17 residues. Germline CDR1 is DFQATT and CDR2 is SNEGSKA (reference sequence). CDR3 sequence: CSARQSPQPPQYNEQFF. In nucleotides, the CDR3 is TGCAGTGCTAGACAATCCCCCCAGCCACCTCAATACAATGAGCAGTTCTTC.

The table lists this clonotype with a count of one. Being one base from a much bigger clone, this may be a read error. V and J are TRBV6-1 and TRBJ1-1, with 9 nucleotides matching TRBD1. The V gene's germline CDR1 is MNHNS and CDR2 SASEGT. The CDR3 is made up of 15 amino acids. V gave up 4 bases and J gave up 10 bases; unmatched junction bases: 13. Here the CDR3 reads CASSGGQGPVFGAFF. In nucleotides, the CDR3 is TGTGCCAGCAGTGGCGGACAGGGGCCGGTGTTTGGAGCTTTCTTT.

At least ten counts were recorded for this clonotype. The J gene is TRBJ2-3, the V gene TRBV11-1, with 7 nucleotides matching TRBD2. From germline, CDR1 is SGHAT and CDR2 FQDESV (reference sequence). V dropped 7 bases and J dropped 5; count of bases not matched to a gene: 6. This CDR3 has 13 residues. The DNA for the CDR3 is TGTGCCAGCAAGAGCGGGACGGAAGATACGCAGTATTTT. This sequence encodes CASKSGTEDTQYF.

This clonotype was counted at least ten times. CDR3 sequence (DNA): TGTGCCAGCAGTCTGAATAGCGGGAGTGTCTCCTACGAGCAGTACTTC. Translated: CASSLNSGSVSYEQYF. The chain joins TRBV28 to TRBJ2-7; the match to TRBD2 covers 9 bases. V was clipped by 5 bases and J by 0 bases; unmatched bases: 8. The V gene's germline CDR1 is MDHEN and CDR2 SYDVKM. CDR3 length equals 16 residues.

This clonotype showed up many times. The chain carries TRBV20-1 and TRBJ2-7, with TRBD2 matching over 10 bases. Germline V CDR1 and CDR2: DFQATT, SNEGSKA (reference sequence). V trimming: 6 bases; J trimming: 3 bases; junction bases outside the gene matches: 8. The CDR3 runs to 14 residues. CDR3: CSADHPSGSYEQYF. The DNA for the CDR3 is TGCAGTGCAGACCATCCTAGCGGGAGCTACGAGCAGTACTTC.

There are a few counts of this clonotype. V gene TRBV19 combines with J gene TRBJ1-4; D might be TRBD1 (5 bases). The germline V gene encodes CDR1 LNHDA and CDR2 SQIVND (reference sequence). There are 14 residues in the CDR3. Trimming took off 5 bases at V and 10 bases at J, with 17 bases between the two ends. The CDR3 region has the DNA TGTGCCAGTAGTCGAGCGGGGACGGGAGGAAAACTGTTTTTT. It codes for CASSRAGTGGKLFF.

The CDR3 coding sequence is TGCGCCAGCAGCCGGACTAGCGGGAGGGCCAATGAGCAGTTCTTC. This codes for CASSRTSGRANEQFF. The chain combines TRBV5-1 with TRBJ2-1, with 15 bases aligning to TRBD2. The CDR3 length is 15 residues. The germline gives CDR1 SGHRS, CDR2 YFSETQ. Trimming took 4 bases from V and 6 from J; bases not matched to a gene: 2.

This clonotype has ten or more counts. The rearrangement links TRBV11-1 to TRBJ2-1; TRBD2 agrees at 7 bases. With V trimmed by 7 bases and J by 5 bases, 14 bases remained unmatched. Per the germline V gene, CDR1 is SGHAT and CDR2 is FQDESV (reference sequence). The CDR3 spans 16 residues. The CDR3 DNA follows: TGTGCCAGCAACCCCGAAGCGGGATACACCAACAATGAGCAGTTCTTC. Its protein is CASNPEAGYTNNEQFF.

At least ten counts were recorded for this clonotype. V usage is TRBV28 and J usage is TRBJ1-4; 8 positions match TRBD1. With 6 bases clipped from V and 7 bases from J, the junction kept 10 bases outside the gene matches. This CDR3 has 15 residues. Germline V gene sequence: CDR1 MDHEN, CDR2 SYDVKM. CDR3 DNA sequence: TGTGCCAGCAGCCCGGACAGGGAGGGTCGTGAAAAACTGTTTTTT. It encodes CASSPDREGREKLFF.

This clonotype was recorded at least ten times. The chain combines TRBV2 with TRBJ2-1; 8 bases align to TRBD1. J was trimmed by 8 bases and V by 4 bases; bases with no gene match: 4. The CDR3 runs 13 residues. Germline assignment: CDR1 SNHLY and CDR2 FYNNEI. In DNA form, the CDR3 reads TGTGCCAGCAGTGCACAGGGGGTGGATGAGCAGTTCTTC. It encodes CASSAQGVDEQFF.

This clonotype was counted ten times or more. The J gene is TRBJ2-1, the V gene TRBV5-5, with 11 bases that match TRBD2. The CDR3 is 16 residues long. The J segment lost 8 bases and the V segment lost 0 bases, leaving 7 bases of the junction unmatched. Germline loops: CDR1 SGHKS, CDR2 YYEKEE (reference sequence). The CDR3 sequence: CASSLDTSGRTHEQFF. The CDR3, as DNA: TGTGCCAGCAGCTTGGATACTAGCGGGAGAACCCATGAGCAGTTCTTC.

The chain is built from TRBV12-3 or TRBV12-4 and TRBJ1-1; the D gene is possibly TRBD1 (5 bases). This CDR3 has 12 residues. The germline V and J ends were trimmed by 3 bases and 10 bases, with 12 bases remaining between them. The CDR3: CASSFGGPGAFF. The CDR3, as DNA: TGTGCCAGCAGTTTTGGGGGACCCGGAGCTTTCTTT.

The chain carries TRBV28 and TRBJ2-6; no definite D call. CDR3 length: 22 amino acids. V was pared by 3 bases and J by 0 bases, with 27 bases between. Germline lookup yields CDR1 MDHEN and CDR2 SYDVKM. CDR3 sequence reads: CASSFWWAVAASKPSGANVLTF. The DNA of the CDR3 is TGTGCCAGCAGTTTTTGGTGGGCCGTCGCTGCTTCAAAACCCTCTGGGGCCAACGTCCTGACTTTC.

This chain links TRBV19 with TRBJ1-5; possible D gene TRBD1, 6 bases. V was shortened by 5 bases and J by 7 bases, with 12 bases between the two germline ends. The germline CDR1 and CDR2 sequences are LNHDA and SQIVND (reference sequence). The CDR3 is 13 residues long. The DNA for the CDR3 is TGTGCCAGTAGTCTCAACAGGGTCCAGCCCCAGCATTTT. Translating it yields CASSLNRVQPQHF.

A few counts support this clonotype. The chain employs TRBV6-5 and TRBJ2-2; D perhaps matches TRBD1 (6 bases). V dropped 5 bases and J dropped 12 bases, with 19 bases sitting between them. Germline CDR1 and CDR2: MNHEY and SVGAGI. The CDR3 is made up of 14 amino acids. The CDR3: CASSHRDTQNKLFF. CDR3 nucleotides: TGTGCCAGCAGTCACCGGGACACACAAAATAAGCTGTTTTTT.

The gene calls are TRBV6-2 or TRBV6-3 and TRBJ2-7; 7 bases fit TRBD1. The ends lost 1 base at V and 3 bases at J; junction bases unmatched: 3. The CDR3 has 14 amino acids. CDR1 MNHEY and CDR2 SVGEGT come from the germline V gene. CDR3 sequence: CASSYLQGNYEQYF. In nucleotides, the CDR3 is TGTGCCAGCAGTTACTTACAGGGGAACTACGAGCAGTACTTC.

The table lists this clonotype with many counts. The chain carries TRBV28 and TRBJ1-3; a weak D match, TRBD1 (6 bases). The CDR3 loop spans 15 amino acids. Germline lookup yields CDR1 MDHEN and CDR2 SYDVKM. V lost 5 bases to trimming and J lost 4 bases, with 15 bases between them. CDR3 sequence (DNA): TGTGCCAGCAGTGCAGGCGGGACATACGGAAACACCATATATTTT. Amino acid sequence: CASSAGGTYGNTIYF. The variable domain in full, completed from reference TRBV28 and TRBJ1-3, reads DVKVTQSSRYLVKRTGEKVFLECVQDMDHENMFWYRQDPGLGLRLIYFSYDVKMKEKGDIPEGYSVSREKKERFSLILESASTNQTSMYLCASSAGGTYGNTIYFGEGSWLTVV.

This clonotype was observed a handful of times. This sequence joins TRBV11-2 and TRBJ2-7, with TRBD1 identical over 8 bases. Trimming removed 3 bases from V and 2 bases from J; junction bases left unmatched: 3. The germline V gene has CDR1 SGHAT and CDR2 FQNNGV. The length of the CDR3 is 14 residues. CDR3 in amino acids: CASSLDRVAYEQYF. CDR3 in DNA: TGTGCCAGCAGCTTGGACAGGGTTGCCTACGAGCAGTACTTC.

This clonotype occurred a few times. The rearrangement joins TRBV30 to TRBJ2-5, with 10 bases matching TRBD2. The CDR3 loop spans 15 amino acids. With 1 base clipped from V and 5 bases from J, the junction kept 7 bases outside the gene matches. Germline values: CDR1 GTSNPN, CDR2 SVGIG (reference sequence). Here the CDR3 DNA reads TGTGCCTGGAGTGAGCTAGCGGGAGCCGGGGAGACCCAGTACTTC. Its protein product is CAWSELAGAGETQYF.

This clonotype was counted at least ten times. The chain employs TRBV28 and TRBJ1-2, with 7 bases identical to TRBD1. The germline gives CDR1 MDHEN, CDR2 SYDVKM. Unmatched junction bases numbered 8, after V lost 6 bases and J lost 4 bases. The length of the CDR3 is 14 residues. CDR3 bases: TGTGCCAGCAGCCAGACAGGGTTCAGCTATGGCTACACCTTC. Translating it yields CASSQTGFSYGYTF.